One and the same sample provided the 7 T cell receptor beta chains below, sequenced in a study of blood T cell repertoires in COVID-19. Clones were sequenced by immunoSEQ multiplex PCR, and TCRdb holds only the in-frame ones, with some missing. This table has about 360,000 clones, roughly 90% appearing once. Sequences were obtained from peripheral blood. All receptors derive from a woman aged 55 to 70 with COVID-19, enrolled during active disease.

This rearrangement joins TRBV7-6 to TRBJ2-7; D not certain. The CDR3 is 13 amino acids. Germline CDR1 is SGHVS and CDR2 is FNYEAQ. V lost 1 base and J 3 bases, leaving 7 bases between the germline ends. The CDR3 DNA reads as TGTGCCAGCAGCTTAGAAGCATTCTACGAGCAGTACTTC. It codes for CASSLEAFYEQYF.

V gene TRBV9 combines with J gene TRBJ1-1; D might be TRBD1 (6 bases). Looked up from germline, CDR1 is SGDLS and CDR2 is YYNGEE. This CDR3 is 14 amino acids long. V was cut by 3 bases and J by 4 bases, with 13 bases left in between. The CDR3 region has the DNA TGTGCCAGCAGCGGAGAGAGGGGGATCACTGAAGCTTTCTTT. Encoded protein: CASSGERGITEAFF.

This sequence joins TRBV4-1 and TRBJ2-1; D unclear. The germline CDR1 and CDR2 sequences are MGHRA and YSYEKL. This CDR3 is 12 amino acids long. The V end lost 4 bases, the J end lost 9 bases, and 10 bases lay between the germline ends. CDR3 bases: TGCGCCAGCAGCCGGGCCCAAGGTGAGCAGTTCTTC. The encoded protein is CASSRAQGEQFF.

The chain links TRBV5-4 to TRBJ2-5; 7 positions match TRBD2. The CDR3 spans 15 residues. Germline CDR1 SGHNT, CDR2 YYREEE (reference sequence). Losses at the gene ends were 4 bases for V and 4 bases for J; bases not matched to a gene: 10. The CDR3 nucleotides read TGTGCCAGCAGCAAAGCGGGGCCAACAAGAGAGACCCAGTACTTC. This sequence encodes CASSKAGPTRETQYF.

The J gene is TRBJ1-1, the V gene TRBV5-1; possible D gene TRBD1, 6 bases. Germline lookup yields CDR1 SGHRS and CDR2 YFSETQ. Trimming removed 1 base from V and 0 bases from J, with 13 bases in between. CDR3 size: 16 residues. This CDR3 reads CASSLLGGGMNTEAFF. The CDR3 nucleotides are TGCGCCAGCAGCTTGTTAGGGGGAGGGATGAACACTGAAGCTTTCTTT.

The rearrangement uses TRBV30 and TRBJ1-1; 7 nucleotides line up with TRBD1. This CDR3 has 12 amino acids. Germline CDR1 reads GTSNPN; CDR2 reads SVGIG (reference sequence). With 2 bases clipped from V and 8 bases from J, the junction kept 5 bases outside the gene matches. CDR3 in amino acids: CAWSLPQGEAFF. The CDR3 DNA follows: TGTGCCTGGAGTCTCCCACAGGGGGAAGCTTTCTTT.

This chain uses TRBV30 with TRBJ2-7; unclear D gene. Per the germline V gene, CDR1 is GTSNPN and CDR2 is SVGIG (reference sequence). The length of the CDR3 is 12 residues. V gave up 3 bases and J gave up 2 bases, with 8 bases separating them. CDR3 loop: CAWSPRAYEQYF. CDR3 DNA: TGTGCCTGGAGCCCTAGAGCCTACGAGCAGTACTTC.